The source of this T cell receptor beta chain is a study of OX40 agonist ivuxolimab in advanced cancers. Whole-study findings and limits: Relative to CD4+ cells, CD8+ T cells on average had more expanded clones.

Profiling relied on immunoSEQ multiplex PCR, and the TCRdb table lists in-frame clones only, not all of them. The sample records 55,000 to 90,000 clones, around 86% being singletons. V was clipped by 3 bases and J by 4 bases, with 9 bases between them. CDR3 size: 13 residues. The germline V gene has CDR1 SEHNR and CDR2 FQNEAQ (reference sequence). Notes on this clone: Its antigen is undetermined.

The chain employs TRBV7-9 and TRBJ1-1; D ambiguous. Sequencing used CD4+ or CD8+ T cells sorted from blood, obtained in a trial of the OX40 agonist ivuxolimab. The source is an adult with an advanced solid tumor such as melanoma, head and neck, liver or kidney cancer. The CDR3 sequence is CASSFLYRTEAFF. The CDR3 DNA is TGTGCCAGCAGCTTTCTTTATCGCACTGAAGCTTTCTTT.